One sample yielded the 27 T cell receptor beta chains listed below, sequenced in a study of identical twins. Via MiXCR, TCRdb re-called the 5' RACE reads, giving one row per CDR3 protein. Of over 500,000 distinct CDR3 sequences listed, roughly a fifth are singletons. These data were also filed under a second study, of T cells expressing NK-cell markers.

What was sequenced was CD4+ T cells sorted from blood. These receptors were collected from a woman aged 18-29 years in good health.

This clonotype occurred a few times. The chain employs TRBV20-1 and TRBJ2-7; 8 bases line up with TRBD2. The CDR3 is 14 amino acids. The trim removed 6 bases at V and 2 bases at J, leaving 9 bases unmatched. From germline, CDR1 is DFQATT and CDR2 SNEGSKA (reference sequence). CDR3 amino acids: CSAPERGKTYEQYF. The CDR3 coding sequence is TGCAGTGCACCCGAGCGGGGGAAAACCTACGAGCAGTACTTC.

The table lists this clonotype with a few counts. The V call is TRBV20-1, the J call TRBJ2-3; 12 bases line up with TRBD2. From germline, CDR1 is DFQATT and CDR2 SNEGSKA (reference sequence). The CDR3 sequence is 19 residues long. V shed 6 bases and J 7 bases; nucleotides not matched to a gene: 23. The CDR3 sequence is CSAHASGGAPLNTANTQYF. The CDR3 bases are TGCAGTGCGCACGCTAGCGGGGGGGCGCCCTTGAATACCGCCAATACGCAGTATTTT.

The sample holds many counts of this clonotype. The rearrangement joins TRBV5-1 to TRBJ2-7; D is tentatively TRBD1 or TRBD2 (5 bases each). In germline, CDR1 is SGHRS, CDR2 YFSETQ. This CDR3 is built from 15 residues. Trimming took off 0 bases at V and 1 base at J, with 11 bases between the two ends. CDR3 in amino acids: CASSLGGTVSYEQYF. As DNA, the CDR3 is TGCGCCAGCAGCTTGGGAGGGACGGTATCCTACGAGCAGTACTTC.

This clonotype appeared a few times. The V and J genes are TRBV20-1 and TRBJ2-3; no definite D call. Deletions cut 3 bases from V and 11 bases from J, with 15 bases between. Germline V lookup: CDR1 DFQATT, CDR2 SNEGSKA (reference sequence). The CDR3 loop spans 12 amino acids. CDR3 sequence: CSASRMAILQYF. The CDR3 DNA reads TGCAGTGCTAGCCGCATGGCAATCTTGCAGTATTTT.

The CDR3, as DNA: TGTGCCAGCCGCACAGCGGTCGGAGGGCACTACGAGCAGTACTTC. Residues: CASRTAVGGHYEQYF. The V gene is TRBV6-1, the J gene TRBJ2-7; tentative D call: TRBD2 (6 bases). Trimming removed 8 bases at V and 3 bases at J, with 20 bases between. Germline V gene lookup returns CDR1 MNHNS and CDR2 SASEGT. The CDR3 sequence is 15 residues long.

The chain employs TRBV20-1 and TRBJ1-2; no definite D call. Trimming left V 6 bases short and J 7 bases short, with 12 bases between. The germline gives CDR1 DFQATT, CDR2 SNEGSKA (reference sequence). The CDR3 totals 11 residues. The CDR3 DNA follows: TGCAGTGCCCCAATGGATCGTGGCTACACCTTC. Amino acid sequence: CSAPMDRGYTF.

This chain joins TRBV4-2 and TRBJ2-7; 7 bases agree with TRBD2. This CDR3 is built from 15 residues. CDR1 LGHNA and CDR2 YNFKEQ come from the germline V gene. Trimming at V came to 4 bases and at J to 6 bases, leaving 12 bases not matched to a gene. Here the CDR3 reads CASSRQRESGSEQYF. The CDR3 bases are TGTGCCAGCAGCCGCCAGCGGGAATCAGGCTCCGAGCAGTACTTC.

This clonotype was observed at least ten times. The rearrangement uses TRBV3-1 and TRBJ1-5; no clear D gene. Germline CDR1 LGHDT, CDR2 YNNKEL (reference sequence). The CDR3 consists of 15 residues. V shed 1 base and J shed 6 bases, with 13 bases lying between them. CDR3 amino acids: CASSQGWGESQPQHF. In DNA form, the CDR3 reads TGTGCCAGCAGCCAAGGGTGGGGTGAATCTCAGCCCCAGCATTTT.

The CDR3 region is CATSRDLRRGQYF. In DNA form, the CDR3 reads TGTGCCACCAGCAGAGATCTTAGGAGAGGGCAGTACTTC. J is TRBJ2-7 and V is TRBV15; D remains unclear. Germline V gives CDR1 LNHNV, CDR2 YYDKDF (reference sequence). The CDR3 extends over 13 amino acids. The ends were cut back, 0 bases at V and 9 bases at J, with 12 bases in the middle.

The genes are TRBV10-3 and TRBJ1-4, with TRBD1 matching over 8 bases. Trimming cost V 6 bases and J 7 bases; bases outside gene matches: 4. This CDR3 is 13 amino acids long. Germline CDR1 and CDR2: ENHRY and SYGVKD. DNA for the CDR3: TGTGCCATCAGAGCTCAGGGGGCTGAAAAACTGTTTTTT. It encodes CAIRAQGAEKLFF.

This clonotype came up many times. The chain recombines TRBV5-1 with TRBJ2-5, with unresolved D. Germline V gene sequence: CDR1 SGHRS, CDR2 YFSETQ. Trimming pared 0 bases from V and 0 bases from J, leaving 3 bases between. The CDR3 runs to 13 residues. The CDR3, as DNA: TGCGCCAGCAGCTTGGAATACCAAGAGACCCAGTACTTC. Translation gives CASSLEYQETQYF.

This sequence joins TRBV4-1 and TRBJ2-1; D is perhaps TRBD2 (6 bases). V lost 3 bases to trimming and J lost 6 bases, with 18 bases between them. CDR1 and CDR2 from the germline V gene are MGHRA and YSYEKL. The CDR3 runs to 16 residues. The CDR3 DNA follows: TGCGCCAGCAGCCAGCAAGGCGGGACGACTGGCAATGAGCAGTTCTTC. It encodes CASSQQGGTTGNEQFF.

This clonotype was detected many times. The V and J genes are TRBV5-4 and TRBJ2-1; 7 bases match TRBD1. CDR3 length: 15 residues. CDR1 and CDR2 from the germline V gene are SGHNT and YYREEE (reference sequence). The J segment lost 4 bases and the V segment lost 4 bases, leaving 8 bases of the junction unmatched. The CDR3 nucleotides read TGTGCCAGCAGCCCCTCCGGGACAGCTTACAATGAGCAGTTCTTC. It specifies CASSPSGTAYNEQFF.

The chain has TRBV29-1 and TRBJ2-7; 9 bases agree with TRBD1. The germline V gene has CDR1 SQVTM and CDR2 ANQGSEA. Trimming took 6 bases from V and 4 from J; bases not matched to a gene: 10. This CDR3 contains 14 residues. The CDR3: CSVARGTGTYEQYF. For the CDR3, the DNA is TGCAGCGTGGCCAGAGGGACAGGGACGTACGAGCAGTACTTC.

This clonotype was counted between two and nine times. The V call is TRBV27, the J call TRBJ2-7; 8 nucleotides line up with TRBD2. From germline, CDR1 is MNHEY and CDR2 SMNVEV (reference sequence). V lost 3 bases, J lost 5 bases, and 9 bases stayed unmatched. This CDR3 spans 15 amino acids. This CDR3 is CASSFGGRTPHEQYF. CDR3 DNA: TGTGCCAGCAGTTTCGGCGGGAGGACCCCCCACGAGCAGTACTTC.

This clonotype was observed a few times. J is TRBJ2-2 and V is TRBV4-3; 10 positions agree with TRBD2. The CDR3 runs 16 residues. V shed 4 bases, J shed 10 bases, and the junction held 12 bases outside the gene matches. Germline lookup yields CDR1 LGHNA and CDR2 YSLEER. For the CDR3, the DNA is TGCGCCAGCAGCCTGGCAGCGGGAGGGTACCCGCCGGAGCTGTTTTTT. It codes for CASSLAAGGYPPELFF.

This clonotype has more than one count but fewer than ten. The V gene is TRBV20-1, the J gene TRBJ2-1; 8 nucleotides align to TRBD1. Germline V CDR1 and CDR2: DFQATT, SNEGSKA (reference sequence). The CDR3 covers 16 residues. The V gene end was trimmed by 2 bases and the J gene end by 4 bases; junction bases not matched to a gene: 10. This CDR3 is CSARSHDRGRYNEQFF. The CDR3 DNA reads as TGCAGTGCTAGATCCCACGACAGGGGAAGGTACAATGAGCAGTTCTTC.

The chain is built from TRBV20-1 and TRBJ2-2, with 7 bases that match TRBD2. Germline CDR1 reads DFQATT; CDR2 reads SNEGSKA (reference sequence). The CDR3 covers 13 residues. V was pared by 8 bases and J by 1 base, with 4 bases of the junction left unmatched. CDR3 protein: CSTSSGNTGELFF. The CDR3 nucleotides are TGCAGTACGTCTAGCGGGAACACCGGGGAGCTGTTTTTT.

This clonotype was counted between two and nine times. In nucleotides, the CDR3 is TGTGCCAGCAGTCCCGTCGGGACGACGAACACTGAAGCTTTCTTT. This codes for CASSPVGTTNTEAFF. The V and J genes are TRBV12-3 or TRBV12-4 and TRBJ1-1; D might be TRBD1 (5 bases). Trimming took off 5 bases at V and 1 base at J, with 14 bases between the two ends. This CDR3 has 15 residues.

The rearrangement joins TRBV5-6 to TRBJ1-1, with 7 bases fitting TRBD1. From germline, CDR1 is SGHDT and CDR2 YYEEEE. Trimming took 4 bases from V and 1 from J; bases not matched to a gene: 13. The length of the CDR3 is 17 residues. The chain's CDR3 is CASSTSSGTDANTEAFF. CDR3 sequence (DNA): TGTGCCAGCAGCACCTCTTCCGGGACAGATGCGAACACTGAAGCTTTCTTT.

V usage is TRBV15 and J usage is TRBJ2-2; D perhaps matches TRBD2 (6 bases). CDR1 is LNHNV, CDR2 YYDKDF, per germline (reference sequence). This CDR3 has 13 amino acids. V dropped 9 bases and J dropped 0 bases, with 8 bases sitting between them. The CDR3 DNA is TGTGCCACTCGGGAGACGAACACCGGGGAGCTGTTTTTT. This encodes CATRETNTGELFF. Looking up the rest from reference TRBV15 and TRBJ2-2 gives the full variable domain: DAMVIQNPRYQVTQFGKPVTLSCSQTLNHNVMYWYQQKSSQAPKLLFHYYDKDFNNEADTPDNFQSRRPNTSFCFLDIRSPGLGDTAMYLCATRETNTGELFFGEGSRLTVL.

This clonotype was counted many times. The rearrangement links TRBV29-1 to TRBJ2-7; perhaps TRBD2 as D (5 bases). Germline CDR1 and CDR2: SQVTM and ANQGSEA. Trimming took 5 bases from V and 1 from J, leaving 12 bases between them. This CDR3 has 13 residues. The CDR3 region is CSVTGSLSYEQYF. The CDR3 DNA follows: TGCAGCGTTACGGGGTCACTGTCCTACGAGCAGTACTTC.

The sample holds a few counts of this clonotype. This chain links TRBV10-2 with TRBJ2-7; D not resolved. The V end lost 6 bases, the J end lost 7 bases, and 13 bases lay between the germline ends. The CDR3 has 12 amino acids. CDR1 is WSHSY and CDR2 is SAAADI in the germline V gene. The CDR3 is CASSEPLREQYF. CDR3 DNA: TGCGCCAGCAGCGAGCCACTGAGGGAGCAGTACTTC.

This chain links TRBV5-1 with TRBJ2-7; 14 nucleotides match TRBD2. Trimming at V came to 3 bases and at J to 5 bases, leaving 4 bases not matched to a gene. Germline-derived CDR1 and CDR2 are SGHRS and YFSETQ. This CDR3 has 15 residues. CDR3 sequence: CASSSMGLAGDEQYF. The DNA of the CDR3 is TGCGCCAGCAGCTCGATGGGACTAGCGGGAGACGAGCAGTACTTC.

V usage is TRBV12-5 and J usage is TRBJ2-2; possible D gene TRBD1, 5 bases. Trimming cost V 6 bases and J 5 bases, with 13 bases left between them. Germline V gives CDR1 LGHNT, CDR2 FRNRAP. This CDR3 is 14 amino acids long. CDR3 sequence reads: CASGLRQLTGELFF. The CDR3 DNA reads TGTGCTAGTGGCCTAAGACAGCTTACCGGGGAGCTGTTTTTT.

This chain joins TRBV7-9 and TRBJ2-7; D may be TRBD2 (5 bases). Trimming cost V 2 bases and J 0 bases, with 8 bases left between them. There are 14 residues in the CDR3. Germline lookup yields CDR1 SEHNR and CDR2 FQNEAQ (reference sequence). CDR3 residues: CASSLMRDSYEQYF. The CDR3 coding sequence is TGTGCCAGCAGCTTAATGAGGGACTCCTACGAGCAGTACTTC.

J is TRBJ2-7 and V is TRBV20-1, with 8 bases fitting TRBD1. Trimming removed 6 bases from V and 2 bases from J; junction bases left unmatched: 12. Germline V gene data show CDR1 as DFQATT and CDR2 as SNEGSKA (reference sequence). CDR3 length: 15 amino acids. The CDR3 here is CSAGDRRLDPYEQYF. The DNA of the CDR3 is TGCAGTGCGGGGGACAGGCGACTAGATCCCTACGAGCAGTACTTC.